This T cell receptor beta chain appears in the sequencing data of a study of shared clonotypes between healthy human individuals. Study-level results: Generation of non-shared clonotypes was less probable than generation of clonotypes shared by all four donors. Among several donors, 4.5% to 5.5% of naive CD4 clonotypes were found in common.

This table comes from immunoSEQ multiplex PCR, and its TCRdb copy is limited to in-frame clones, with some not included. The table lists a few million clones, less than 95% of them singletons, with 0.37% in the top ten. Notes on this clone: Its specificity is not known.

Germline V gene data show CDR1 as SGHRS and CDR2 as YFSETQ. CDR3 length: 16 amino acids. V lost 1 base and J 1 base, leaving 12 bases between the germline ends. The source is a young man in good health. Some clones in this sample may be carry-over from other donors' samples. Sequenced sample: naive CD4+ T cells from PBMCs. Subset defined: CD45RA+ positively selected. V gene TRBV5-1 combines with J gene TRBJ2-1; D is perhaps TRBD2 (5 bases). The CDR3 coding sequence is TGCGCCAGCAGCTTGTACGGCGGGCGTTCCTACAATGAGCAGTTCTTC. As protein: CASSLYGGRSYNEQFF.